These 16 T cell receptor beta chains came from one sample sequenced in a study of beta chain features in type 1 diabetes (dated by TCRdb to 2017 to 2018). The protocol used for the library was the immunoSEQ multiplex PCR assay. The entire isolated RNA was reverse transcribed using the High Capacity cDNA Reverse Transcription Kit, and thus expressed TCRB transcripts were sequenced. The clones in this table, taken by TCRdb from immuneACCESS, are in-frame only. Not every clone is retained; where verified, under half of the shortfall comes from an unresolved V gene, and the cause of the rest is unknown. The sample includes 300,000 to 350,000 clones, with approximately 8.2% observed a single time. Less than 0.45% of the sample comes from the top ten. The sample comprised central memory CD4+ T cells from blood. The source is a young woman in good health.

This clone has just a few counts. CDR3 region: CASSQERTGEAQYF. In DNA form, the CDR3 reads TGTGCCAGCAGCCAAGAGAGGACAGGCGAGGCCCAGTACTTC. This chain uses TRBV4-2 with TRBJ2-5; 7 nucleotides align to TRBD1. The junction had 7 bases not matched to a gene; V was cut back by 0 bases and J by 9 bases. This CDR3 has 14 amino acids. CDR1 is LGHNA, CDR2 YNFKEQ, per germline.

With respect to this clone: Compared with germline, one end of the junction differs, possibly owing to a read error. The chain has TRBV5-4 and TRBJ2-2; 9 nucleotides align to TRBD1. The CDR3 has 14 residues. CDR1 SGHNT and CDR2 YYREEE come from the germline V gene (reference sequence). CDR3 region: CASSRDRDTGELFF. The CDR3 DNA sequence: TGCGCCAGCAGCCGGGACAGGGACACCGGGGAGCTGTTTTTT.

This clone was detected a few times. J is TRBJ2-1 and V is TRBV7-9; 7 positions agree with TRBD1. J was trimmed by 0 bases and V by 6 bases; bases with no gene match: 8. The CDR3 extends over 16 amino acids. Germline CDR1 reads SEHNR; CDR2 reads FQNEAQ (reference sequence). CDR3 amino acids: CASSQTGSPSYNEQFF. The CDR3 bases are TGTGCCAGCAGTCAGACAGGGTCCCCCTCCTACAATGAGCAGTTCTTC.

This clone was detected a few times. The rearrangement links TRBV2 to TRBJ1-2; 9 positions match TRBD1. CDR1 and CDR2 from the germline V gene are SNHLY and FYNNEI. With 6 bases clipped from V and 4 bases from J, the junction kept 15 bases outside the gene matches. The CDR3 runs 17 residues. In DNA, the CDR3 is TGTGCCAGCAGACCCACCGGGACAGGGAGATTAGGCTATGGCTACACCTTC. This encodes CASRPTGTGRLGYGYTF.

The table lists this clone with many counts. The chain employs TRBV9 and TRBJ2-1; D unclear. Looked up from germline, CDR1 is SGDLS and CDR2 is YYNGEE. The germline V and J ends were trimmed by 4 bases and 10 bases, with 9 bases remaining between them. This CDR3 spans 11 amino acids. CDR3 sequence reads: CASSLGLEQFF. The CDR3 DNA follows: TGTGCCAGCAGCCTCGGGCTAGAGCAGTTCTTC.

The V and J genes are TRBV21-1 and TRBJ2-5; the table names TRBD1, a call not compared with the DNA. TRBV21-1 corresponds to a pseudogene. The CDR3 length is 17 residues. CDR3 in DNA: TGTGCCAGCAGCAAAAAGGAGGGGACAGGGATTCTCGGGACCCAGTACTTC. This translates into CASSKKEGTGILGTQYF.

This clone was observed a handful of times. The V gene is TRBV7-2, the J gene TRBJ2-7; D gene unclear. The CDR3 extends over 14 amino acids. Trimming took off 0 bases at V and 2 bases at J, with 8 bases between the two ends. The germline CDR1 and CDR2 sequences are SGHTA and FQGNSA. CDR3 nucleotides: TGTGCCAGCAGCTTAGCCCCACAGACCTACGAGCAGTACTTC. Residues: CASSLAPQTYEQYF.

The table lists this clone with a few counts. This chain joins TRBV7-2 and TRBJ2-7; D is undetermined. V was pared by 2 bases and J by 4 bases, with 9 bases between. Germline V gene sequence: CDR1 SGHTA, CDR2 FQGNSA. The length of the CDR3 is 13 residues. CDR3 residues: CASSLIPQYEQYF. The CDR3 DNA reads TGTGCCAGCAGCTTAATACCTCAATACGAGCAGTACTTC.

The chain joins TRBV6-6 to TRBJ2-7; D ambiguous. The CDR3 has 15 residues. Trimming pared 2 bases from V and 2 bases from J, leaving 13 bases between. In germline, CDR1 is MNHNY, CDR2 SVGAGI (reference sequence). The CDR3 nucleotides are TGTGCCAGCAGTTACGGGCAGGTCCTAACCTACGAGCAGTACTTC. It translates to CASSYGQVLTYEQYF.

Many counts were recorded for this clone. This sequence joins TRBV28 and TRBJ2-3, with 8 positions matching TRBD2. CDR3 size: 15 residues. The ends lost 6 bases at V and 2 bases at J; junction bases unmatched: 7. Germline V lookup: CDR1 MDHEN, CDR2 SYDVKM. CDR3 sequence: CASSHNSGATDTQYF. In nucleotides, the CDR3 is TGTGCCAGCAGCCATAATAGCGGGGCCACAGATACGCAGTATTTT.

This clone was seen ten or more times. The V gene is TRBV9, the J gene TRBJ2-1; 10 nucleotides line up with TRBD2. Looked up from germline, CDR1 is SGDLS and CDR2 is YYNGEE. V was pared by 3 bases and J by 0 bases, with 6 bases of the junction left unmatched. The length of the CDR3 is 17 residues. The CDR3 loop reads CASSGHLAGASYNEQFF. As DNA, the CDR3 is TGTGCCAGCAGCGGCCACCTAGCGGGAGCCTCCTACAATGAGCAGTTCTTC. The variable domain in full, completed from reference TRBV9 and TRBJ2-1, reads DSGVTQTPKHLITATGQRVTLRCSPRSGDLSVYWYQQSLDQGLQFLIQYYNGEERAKGNILERFSAQQFPDLHSELNLSSLELGDSALYFCASSGHLAGASYNEQFFGPGTRLTVL.

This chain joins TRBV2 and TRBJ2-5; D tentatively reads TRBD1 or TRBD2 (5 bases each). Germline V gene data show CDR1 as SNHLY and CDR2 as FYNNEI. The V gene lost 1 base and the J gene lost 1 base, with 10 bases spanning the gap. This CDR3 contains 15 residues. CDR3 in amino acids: CASSEGGLGQETQYF. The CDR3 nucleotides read TGTGCCAGCAGTGAAGGGGGGTTAGGCCAAGAGACCCAGTACTTC.

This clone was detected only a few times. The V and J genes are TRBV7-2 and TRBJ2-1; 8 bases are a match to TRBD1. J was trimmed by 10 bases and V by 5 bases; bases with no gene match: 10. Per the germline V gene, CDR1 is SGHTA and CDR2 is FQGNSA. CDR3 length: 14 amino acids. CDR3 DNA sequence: TGTGCCAGCAGCCCAGTCGCAGGGGGCAGGGAGCAGTTCTTC. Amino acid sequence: CASSPVAGGREQFF. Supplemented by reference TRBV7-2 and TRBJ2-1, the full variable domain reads GAGVSQSPSNKVTEKGKDVELRCDPISGHTALYWYRQSLGQGLEFLIYFQGNSAPDKSGLPSDRFSAERTGGSVSTLTIQRTQQEDSAVYLCASSPVAGGREQFFGPGTRLTVL.

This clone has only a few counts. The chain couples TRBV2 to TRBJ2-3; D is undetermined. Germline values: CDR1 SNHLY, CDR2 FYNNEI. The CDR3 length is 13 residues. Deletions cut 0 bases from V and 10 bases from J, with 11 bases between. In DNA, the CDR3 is TGTGCCAGCAGTGAAGCCCACAGTCACGCGCAGTATTTT. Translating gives CASSEAHSHAQYF. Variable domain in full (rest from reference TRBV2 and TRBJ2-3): EPEVTQTPSHQVTQMGQEVILRCVPISNHLYFYWYRQILGQKVEFLVSFYNNEISEKSEIFDDQFSVERPDGSNFTLKIRSTKLEDSAMYFCASSEAHSHAQYFGPGTRLTVL.

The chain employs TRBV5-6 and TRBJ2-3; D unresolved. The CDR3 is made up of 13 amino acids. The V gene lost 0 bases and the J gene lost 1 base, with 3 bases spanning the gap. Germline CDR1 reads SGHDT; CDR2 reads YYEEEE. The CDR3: CASSLARTDTQYF. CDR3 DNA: TGTGCCAGCAGCTTGGCTCGCACAGATACGCAGTATTTT.

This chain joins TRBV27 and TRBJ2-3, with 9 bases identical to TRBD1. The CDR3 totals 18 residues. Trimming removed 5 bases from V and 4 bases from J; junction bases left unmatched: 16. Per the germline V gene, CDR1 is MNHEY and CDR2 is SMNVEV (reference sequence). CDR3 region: CASSTTGGEHKSSDTQYF. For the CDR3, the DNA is TGTGCCAGCAGTACGACAGGGGGGGAGCACAAGAGCTCAGATACGCAGTATTTT.